This is a list of T cell receptor beta chains from one sample in a study of identical twins. TCRdb analysed the 5' RACE reads with MiXCR anew, one entry per CDR3 protein. The sample consists of about 530,000 distinct CDR3 sequences, roughly 15% of them appearing once. Separately, the same data were catalogued under a study of yellow fever vaccine responses in identical twins.

The specimen was CD4+ T cells sorted from blood. The source is a woman under 30 in good health. Both conserved end residues are part of each CDR3. The D gene is left open where the match is weak. A row's size may be missing; if present it is once, few, many or a size class.

- | TRBJ2-1 | - | TRBV4-2 | 13 | TGTGCCAGCAGCCCGACTAGAGCGGGTGAGCAGTTCTTC | CASSPTRAGEQFF
- | TRBJ1-5 | - | TRBV30 | 12 | TGTGCCTGGAGTGTAAGCCGTCAGCCCCAGCATTTT | CAWSVSRQPQHF
TRBD2 | TRBJ2-7 | - | TRBV20-1 | 15 | TGCAGTGCTAGAGAATCGTCTAGCGGTCGGCGCGAGCAGTACTTC | CSARESSSGRREQYF
- | TRBJ1-2 | many | TRBV28 | 14 | TGTGCCAGCAGTACACCGGACAGTTTCTATGGCTACACCTTC | CASSTPDSFYGYTF
- | TRBJ2-1 | - | TRBV24-1 | 17 | TGTGCCACCAGTGATTTGAACGCAGGGAGCTCCTACAATGAGCAGTTCTTC | CATSDLNAGSSYNEQFF
TRBD1 | TRBJ1-1 | - | TRBV28 | 15 | TGTGCCAGCAGTAACTCGACAGGGCGAAACAATGAAGCTTTCTTT | CASSNSTGRNNEAFF
- | TRBJ2-4 | many | TRBV5-1 | 15 | TGCGCCAGCAGCTTGAACGCGGACTCGCCGAACATTCAGTACTTC | CASSLNADSPNIQYF
- | TRBJ1-5 | - | TRBV20-1 | 9 | TGCAGTACAGACCAGCCCCAGCATTTT | CSTDQPQHF
- | TRBJ2-7 | few | TRBV5-1 | 15 | TGCGCCAGCAGCTTCGGCCTACTACAGAACTACGAGCAGTACTTC | CASSFGLLQNYEQYF
- | TRBJ1-4 | - | TRBV10-3 | 13 | TGTGCCATCGGGGAAGGGGCGGGTGAAAAACTGTTTTTT | CAIGEGAGEKLFF
- | TRBJ1-6 | - | TRBV20-1 | 14 | TGCAGTGCTAGAGATGGGACGTATAATTCACCCCTCCACTTT | CSARDGTYNSPLHF
- | TRBJ2-3 | few | TRBV11-2 | 15 | TGTGCCAGCAGCTTAGAAGGGTGGGGGGCAGATACGCAGTATTTT | CASSLEGWGADTQYF
TRBD1 | TRBJ2-2 | - | TRBV5-1 | 16 | TGCGCCAGCAGCTTCCCCAGGGGGCTGGACACCGGGGAGCTGTTTTTT | CASSFPRGLDTGELFF
- | TRBJ2-2 | many | TRBV12-3/TRBV12-4 | 20 | TGTGCCAGCAGTTTAAGGGCCAGAGGGGTCACCCTCCTTAACACCGGGGAGCTGTTTTTT | CASSLRARGVTLLNTGELFF
- | TRBJ1-5 | many | TRBV28 | 15 | TGTGCCAGCAGTTTAATGGAGAACAGTGATCAGCCCCAGCATTTT | CASSLMENSDQPQHF
- | TRBJ2-5 | - | TRBV19 | 13 | TGTGCCAGTAGTATTGGGACTTTGGAGACCCAGTACTTC | CASSIGTLETQYF
- | TRBJ1-1 | many | TRBV20-1 | 14 | TGCAGTGTTAGAAAAGGCCCGGGGGACACTGAAGCTTTCTTT | CSVRKGPGDTEAFF
- | TRBJ2-5 | few | TRBV5-6 | 14 | TGTGCCAGCAGCTTGGGTCTTAACTTTGGGACCCAGTACTTC | CASSLGLNFGTQYF
- | TRBJ2-2 | - | TRBV4-1 | 15 | TGCGCCAGCAGCCAACGGGGGCTCCTCACCGGGGAGCTGTTTTTT | CASSQRGLLTGELFF
TRBD1 | TRBJ2-2 | - | TRBV19 | 15 | TGTGCCAGTAGTATGGGCAGGGGGAGCACCGGGGAGCTGTTTTTT | CASSMGRGSTGELFF
TRBD1 | TRBJ2-7 | many | TRBV27 | 14 | TGTGCCAGCAGTTCCCACAGGGGGCGGTACGAGCAGTACTTC | CASSSHRGRYEQYF
- | TRBJ1-6 | few | TRBV19 | 15 | TGTGCCAGACTGACAAGCCGACTTTATAATTCACCCCTCCACTTT | CARLTSRLYNSPLHF
- | TRBJ2-5 | - | TRBV15 | 16 | TGTGCCACCAGCAGGGGGGTTGTGGCAGGTCAAGAGACCCAGTACTTC | CATSRGVVAGQETQYF
TRBD2 | TRBJ2-5 | few | TRBV29-1 | 16 | TGCAGCCCGACCCAGAGCGGGAGGGAGAAACAAGAGACCCAGTACTTC | CSPTQSGREKQETQYF
- | TRBJ2-3 | - | TRBV15 | 15 | TGTGCCACCAGCAGAGACTCCACTAGCACAGATACGCAGTATTTT | CATSRDSTSTDTQYF
- | TRBJ2-5 | few | TRBV4-1 | 15 | TGCGCCAGCAGCCAAGGGTCGGGGCCAAGAGAGACCCAGTACTTC | CASSQGSGPRETQYF
TRBD2 | TRBJ2-7 | - | TRBV20-1 | 15 | TGCAGTGCTAGAGATCCAGCGGGAGGTGGCCACGAGCAGTACTTC | CSARDPAGGGHEQYF
- | TRBJ1-2 | few | TRBV5-1 | 15 | TGCGCCAGCAGCTTGGAGGGTCGGCATCCCTATGGCTACACCTTC | CASSLEGRHPYGYTF
TRBD2 | TRBJ2-2 | many | TRBV12-3/TRBV12-4 | 15 | TGTGCCAGCAGTTTAACTAGCGGGGTCACCGGGGAGCTGTTTTTT | CASSLTSGVTGELFF
- | TRBJ2-3 | many | TRBV27 | 16 | TGTGCCAGCAGTCCGTCTTGGAACAGCCTCACAGATACGCAGTATTTT | CASSPSWNSLTDTQYF
TRBD2 | TRBJ2-2 | few | TRBV5-1 | 14 | TGCGCCAGCAGTGAAGCGGGAGATCCTGGGGAGCTGTTTTTT | CASSEAGDPGELFF
- | TRBJ1-2 | many | TRBV9 | 15 | TGTGCCAGCAGCGTAGCGACAGAAACTAACTATGGCTACACCTTC | CASSVATETNYGYTF
- | TRBJ2-3 | many | TRBV28 | 15 | TGTGCCAGCAGTTCCGGGACTGCAGGCACAGATACGCAGTATTTT | CASSSGTAGTDTQYF
TRBD2 | TRBJ2-1 | - | TRBV20-1 | 15 | TGCAGTGCTAGTTCGGGACTAGCGGGATACAATGAGCAGTTCTTC | CSASSGLAGYNEQFF
TRBD1 | TRBJ1-1 | - | TRBV12-3/TRBV12-4 | 15 | TGTGCCAGCAGTTTAGGACGACAGGGGGACCCTGAAGCTTTCTTT | CASSLGRQGDPEAFF
- | TRBJ2-2 | few | TRBV29-1 | 12 | TGCAGCGTTCAAGGGAGTTCTCGGGAGCTGTTTTTT | CSVQGSSRELFF
- | TRBJ2-2 | - | TRBV4-2 | 16 | TGTGCCAGCAGCCAAGAGTTCTTGGACAAAACCGGGGAGCTGTTTTTT | CASSQEFLDKTGELFF
- | TRBJ2-1 | - | TRBV2 | 13 | TGTGCCAGCGGCGGGCCCACTGGGGGTGAGCAGTTCTTC | CASGGPTGGEQFF
- | TRBJ1-1 | once | TRBV7-2 | 14 | TGTGCCAGCAGCTTCGGCCCCTCGGGGAGCGAAGCTTTCTTT | CASSFGPSGSEAFF
- | TRBJ2-2 | - | TRBV5-1 | 17 | TGCGCCAGCAGCCCTACGGCGGCGTTGTCGAACACCGGGGAGCTGTTTTTT | CASSPTAALSNTGELFF
- | TRBJ1-5 | - | TRBV5-6 | 16 | TGTGCCAGCAGCTTCTGGGCTACAGGGAGGAATCAGCCCCAGCATTTT | CASSFWATGRNQPQHF
- | TRBJ1-2 | many | TRBV6-1 | 15 | TGTGCCAGCAGTCCCGCGGAGGGGTCGGCCTATGGCTACACCTTC | CASSPAEGSAYGYTF
- | TRBJ2-6 | few | TRBV2 | 14 | TGTGCCAACTTCGAAAGCTCTGGGGCCAACGTCCTGACTTTC | CANFESSGANVLTF
- | TRBJ1-1 | - | TRBV11-1 | 18 | TGTGCCAGCAGCTTAGTTTCTGTCTCTAGAGGGGGAAACACTGAAGCTTTCTTT | CASSLVSVSRGGNTEAFF
- | TRBJ2-5 | few | TRBV5-1 | 16 | TGCGCCAGCAGCCCTCAATTAAGGGGCGTCCAAGAGACCCAGTACTTC | CASSPQLRGVQETQYF
TRBD2 | TRBJ2-7 | few | TRBV2 | 15 | TGTGCCAGCAGTGAGGTAACTAGCGTATCCTACGAGCAGTACTTC | CASSEVTSVSYEQYF
- | TRBJ2-2 | few | TRBV11-2 | 14 | TGTGCCAGCAGCTTTCAGGCTAACACCGGGGAGCTGTTTTTT | CASSFQANTGELFF
TRBD2 | TRBJ2-3 | - | TRBV28 | 15 | TGTGCCAGCAGGCCTCAGACTAGCGGGGTCGGGGCGCAGTATTTT | CASRPQTSGVGAQYF
- | TRBJ2-5 | - | TRBV2 | 13 | TGTGCCAGCACCTTATTTGAAGGAGAGACCCAGTACTTC | CASTLFEGETQYF
- | TRBJ2-5 | - | TRBV6-5 | 15 | TGTGCCAGCAGTTACTCGAAACAGATACAAGAGACCCAGTACTTC | CASSYSKQIQETQYF
- | TRBJ2-1 | - | TRBV10-3 | 13 | TGTGCCATCTCCTTAGCGGTACAAGGTGAGCAGTTCTTC | CAISLAVQGEQFF
- | TRBJ2-5 | few | TRBV6-5 | 14 | TGTGCCAGCAGTTACGGGCAGGTGGTGGAGACCCAGTACTTC | CASSYGQVVETQYF